This TCR beta chain was recorded in a study of T-cell reconstitution after alpha-beta-depleted transplantation in children (dated by TCRdb to 2016 to 2018). About the study as a whole: Using TCR repertoire profiling, the study quantitatively followed how T-cell immune reconstitution unfolded in children after TCRalphabeta/CD19-depleted allogeneic hematopoietic cell transplantation. Results the study describes overall, beyond this receptor: Over the following months the frequencies of hyperexpanded clones went down, and after one year T-cell counts and TCRbeta diversity were mostly credited to newly produced T cells. In some patients, high TCRbeta diversity at day 60 was attributed to recipient T cells and intrathymic progenitors that had survived conditioning. About two months after transplant, the apparently early recovery of alphabetaT-cell counts reportedly depended on just several hundred clones that had expanded rapidly and came from non-depleted graft cells.

The treatment or condition label of this sample denotes: allogeneic hematopoietic cell transplantation with graft depleted of TCRalphabeta T cells and CD19 B cells. Transplant recipients were children who received TCRalphabeta/CD19-depleted allogeneic hematopoietic cell grafts. The library came from PCR. Reads for this sample came from an Illumina HiSeq 2500. TCR library preparation used molecular barcoding, with unique molecular identifiers applied to normalize quantification of the TCRbeta repertoire. The public reads were reprocessed in TCRdb via fastp at Q25 and MiXCR, keeping in-frame beta chains. Every entry covers one CDR3 protein and lists the most common genes and DNA from its rows. The sample table records 450,000 to 550,000 distinct CDR3 sequences; roughly an eighth of these occur just once. The ten largest make up approximately 14% of the sample. The table lists this clonotype with many counts. Its antigen has not been determined. Base quality data are lacking; no much larger clone is found one base away.

The TCR comes from a female patient aged 2-15 years who had a stem cell transplant for aplastic anemia, so the T cells may come from the graft donor. The starting material was PBMCs, mostly from graft donor cells, obtained 180 days after TCRalphabeta/CD19-depleted stem cell transplant.

CDR3 loop: CASSLFGDRGSYEQYF. The bases read TGTGCCAGCAGCCTGTTTGGGGACAGGGGGTCCTACGAGCAGTACTTC. The receptor chain draws on TRBV7-3 and TRBJ2-7, and 11 junction bases match TRBD1. From V the trimming removes 5 bases and from J it removes 1 base, while the gene matches leave 7 bases of the junction unaccounted for. The germline V gene yields SGHTA for CDR1 and FQGTGA for CDR2. Reading from cysteine to phenylalanine, the CDR3 counts 16 amino acids. Of the read, only the CDR3 DNA is kept; its 48 bases are in frame from base 1.